This entry features one TCR beta chain sequence. Germline-derived CDR1 and CDR2 are MNHNS and SASEGT. This CDR3 is built from 14 residues. Trimming pared 4 bases from V and 8 bases from J, leaving 17 bases between. These data come from a study of CD4 and CD8 cells across lung adenocarcinoma regions. TCRdb reprocessed the PCR reads via MiXCR and lists one record per CDR3 protein. The data show approximately 18,000 distinct CDR3 sequences, approximately 47% seen once. Sequences were obtained from CD8+ T cells from the center of a lung tumor. The receptor was derived from a female donor with lung adenocarcinoma. The CD4 and CD8 labels of this study may be unreliable. The chain has TRBV6-1 and TRBJ1-2; D unresolved. For the CDR3, the DNA is TGTGCCAGCAGTGTCGCGGACCGGGGTGGCGGCTACACCTTC. Protein: CASSVADRGGGYTF.